Listed below are T cell receptor beta chains from one sample, sequenced in a study of blood T cell repertoires in COVID-19. The method was immunoSEQ multiplex PCR; TCRdb's version includes in-frame clones alone and lacks a portion of them. The table lists about 67,000 clones, about 90% of them singletons. The sequenced material came from peripheral blood. These receptors were obtained from a man aged 45 to 65 with active COVID-19. Both conserved end residues are part of each CDR3. A D gene is named only where the DNA matches it firmly. Expanded clones get a size class; other rows say once, few or many, or leave the size out.

clone_size,v_call,d_call,j_call,cdr3_aa,cdr3_nt
.,TRBV4-3,TRBD2,TRBJ2-7,CASSQGTRGPYEQYF,TGCGCCAGCAGCCAAGGGACTAGGGGCCCTTACGAGCAGTACTTC
.,TRBV7-8,.,TRBJ2-3,CASTADGVGDTQYF,TGTGCCAGCACCGCGGACGGGGTCGGGGATACGCAGTATTTT
once,TRBV19,TRBD1,TRBJ2-7,CASRPEDRAVYEQYF,TGTGCCAGTAGGCCAGAGGACAGGGCGGTCTACGAGCAGTACTTC
once,TRBV4-1,.,TRBJ2-7,CASSQEQGRSYEQYF,TGCGCCAGCAGCCAAGAACAGGGTAGGTCCTACGAGCAGTACTTC
.,TRBV28,.,TRBJ2-7,CASSLVSQAVYEQYF,TGTGCCAGCAGTTTAGTTTCACAGGCTGTGTACGAGCAGTACTTC
.,TRBV28,TRBD2,TRBJ2-1,CASSPGTSGSDEQFF,TGTGCCAGCAGCCCCGGGACTAGCGGGAGTGATGAGCAGTTCTTC
.,TRBV5-4,TRBD1,TRBJ2-2,CASSVRTGAGELFF,TGTGCCAGCAGCGTCCGGACAGGGGCCGGGGAGCTGTTTTTT
.,TRBV28,TRBD2,TRBJ2-1,CASRASGSDSNEQFF,TGTGCCAGCAGGGCTAGCGGGAGTGATAGTAATGAGCAGTTCTTC
.,TRBV19,.,TRBJ2-5,CASSAVQGQETQYF,TGTGCCAGTAGTGCTGTCCAGGGTCAAGAGACCCAGTACTTC
.,TRBV30,.,TRBJ2-3,CAWRPPGGLTDTQYF,TGTGCCTGGAGGCCGCCGGGCGGGCTGACAGATACGCAGTATTTT
.,TRBV9,.,TRBJ2-1,CASSPRLAGLVNEQFF,TGTGCCAGCAGCCCCCGGCTGGCGGGTTTAGTCAATGAGCAGTTCTTC
.,TRBV2,.,TRBJ1-1,CAGLSGAEAFF,TGTGCCGGACTCTCAGGGGCTGAAGCTTTCTTT
.,TRBV9,.,TRBJ2-7,CASSPRGGLVYEQYF,TGTGCCAGCAGCCCCCGAGGAGGGCTGGTGTACGAGCAGTACTTC
.,TRBV29-1,.,TRBJ2-7,CSVRGRGEQYF,TGCAGCGTACGCGGCAGGGGCGAGCAGTACTTC
.,TRBV4-1,.,TRBJ2-1,CASSQRGDPYNEQFF,TGCGCCAGCAGCCAAAGGGGCGATCCCTACAATGAGCAGTTCTTC
.,TRBV21-1,.,TRBJ2-1,CASSPKYLGSGRGLSYNEQFF,TGTGCCAGCAGCCCGAAGTACCTAGGGTCCGGCAGGGGGCTCTCCTACAATGAGCAGTTCTTC
.,TRBV27,.,TRBJ2-7,CASRRGRAEDSYEQYF,TGTGCCAGCAGGCGCGGGCGGGCAGAGGATTCCTACGAGCAGTACTTC
.,TRBV6-5,TRBD1,TRBJ1-4,CASSPRDSRNEKLFF,TGTGCCAGCAGTCCCCGGGACAGCAGAAATGAAAAACTGTTTTTT
.,TRBV28,.,TRBJ2-7,CASRRRVSYEQYF,TGTGCCAGCAGAAGACGGGTCTCCTACGAGCAGTACTTC
.,TRBV6-1,.,TRBJ1-5,CASSEVAQQPQHF,TGTGCCAGCAGTGAAGTGGCACAACAGCCCCAGCATTTT
.,TRBV3-1/TRBV3-2,TRBD1,TRBJ2-5,CASGDRGHETQYF,TGTGCCAGCGGAGACAGGGGGCACGAGACCCAGTACTTC
.,TRBV7-8,.,TRBJ2-1,CASRLAHEQFF,TGTGCCAGCAGACTCGCCCACGAGCAGTTCTTC
.,TRBV27,TRBD2,TRBJ2-5,CASSLAGTSGQETQYF,TGTGCCAGCAGTTTAGCCGGGACTAGCGGTCAAGAGACCCAGTACTTC
.,TRBV7-3,TRBD1,TRBJ2-1,CASSSGTGGANEQFF,TGTGCCAGCAGCAGCGGGACAGGGGGGGCCAATGAGCAGTTCTTC
once,TRBV18,.,TRBJ2-7,CASSPTQGLRDEQYF,TGTGCCAGCTCACCAACTCAGGGTCTCAGGGACGAGCAGTACTTC
.,TRBV29-1,.,TRBJ1-1,CSVEEPRTITEAFF,TGCAGCGTTGAAGAGCCCAGGACTATCACTGAAGCTTTCTTT
few,TRBV11-3,TRBD2,TRBJ2-7,CASSLGGVLSSYEQYF,TGTGCCAGCAGCTTGGGGGGGGTCCTGAGCTCCTACGAGCAGTACTTC
.,TRBV2,TRBD1,TRBJ1-5,CASSEALLQGNQPQHF,TGTGCCAGCAGTGAAGCGCTTCTACAGGGGAATCAGCCCCAGCATTTT
.,TRBV5-5,.,TRBJ1-4,CASSLGQAREEKLFF,TGTGCCAGCAGCTTGGGGCAGGCCCGGGAGGAAAAACTGTTTTTT
.,TRBV24-1,.,TRBJ2-1,CATSDSLMRTSSYNEQFF,TGTGCCACCAGTGACAGTCTAATGCGGACAAGCTCCTACAATGAGCAGTTCTTC
.,TRBV27,TRBD1,TRBJ2-2,CASSLRGGQGLTGELFF,TGTGCCAGCAGTTTACGTGGGGGACAGGGGCTGACCGGGGAGCTGTTTTTT
once,TRBV5-4,TRBD2,TRBJ2-5,CASSLAVGAGGGETQYF,TGTGCCAGCAGCTTGGCGGTTGGGGCGGGAGGAGGGGAGACCCAGTACTTC
.,TRBV11-1,TRBD1,TRBJ1-3,CASSSGQDTRDTIYF,TGTGCCAGCAGCTCCGGACAGGACACTCGCGACACCATATATTTT
.,TRBV7-9,TRBD1,TRBJ2-3,CASSLGDRGPSDTQYF,TGTGCCAGCAGCTTAGGGGACAGGGGGCCCTCAGATACGCAGTATTTT
.,TRBV6-5,TRBD2,TRBJ2-7,CASSYPSGGTNYEQYF,TGTGCCAGCAGTTACCCTAGCGGGGGGACGAACTACGAGCAGTACTTC